The T cell receptor (beta chain) under discussion was sequenced for a study of CD8 T cells in ankylosing spondylitis. TCRdb reprocessed the 5' RACE reads via MiXCR and lists one record per CDR3 protein. The table has 250,000 to 400,000 distinct CDR3 sequences, roughly 10% seen once. This CDR3 is 22 amino acids long. Germline CDR1 and CDR2: SGHRS and YFSETQ. Trimming cost V 4 bases and J 2 bases; bases outside gene matches: 23. The sample holds a few counts of this clonotype. The antigen is unknown. Study-wide points: In peripheral blood, disease-linked CD8+ clones occurred at relatively low frequencies. Matched ankylosing spondylitis synovial fluid reportedly contained a significantly enriched population of disease-linked clones.

The clonotype comes from a female donor with ankylosing spondylitis or in good health (not recorded which). This chain joins TRBV5-1 and TRBJ2-3, with TRBD2 identical over 12 bases. The specimen was blood, either unsorted or a sorted T cell fraction (not recorded which). The CDR3 loop reads CASSRENPIGLAGGRTTDTQYF. The CDR3 bases are TGCGCCAGCAGCCGAGAAAACCCTATTGGGCTAGCGGGGGGGCGGACCACAGATACGCAGTATTTT.